The 9 T cell receptor beta chains presented below share a single source sample, sequenced in a study of early T cells in non-severe SARS-CoV-2 infection. TCRdb re-called the 5' RACE reads with MiXCR, one entry per CDR3 protein. The top ten clones hold approximately 7.5% of a sample with about 92,000 distinct CDR3 sequences, about an eighth of them seen once. The sequenced sample was whole blood. The receptors come from an adult who was a healthcare worker with PCR-confirmed SARS-CoV-2 infection or an uninfected control (not recorded which).

This chain joins TRBV19 and TRBJ2-1; no definite D call. V was trimmed by 4 bases and J by 4 bases, leaving 5 bases between them. The CDR3 has 12 amino acids. Germline loops: CDR1 LNHDA, CDR2 SQIVND (reference sequence). The CDR3 reads CASSTSYNEQFF. CDR3 in DNA: TGTGCCAGTAGTACGTCGTACAATGAGCAGTTCTTC.

At least ten counts were recorded for this clonotype. This chain joins TRBV5-4 and TRBJ2-7; 8 bases fit TRBD2. Germline V lookup: CDR1 SGHNT, CDR2 YYREEE (reference sequence). J was trimmed by 7 bases and V by 0 bases; bases with no gene match: 9. CDR3 length equals 15 residues. The CDR3 protein is CASSLVEAGAREQYF. The CDR3 DNA reads as TGTGCCAGCAGCTTGGTGGAAGCGGGAGCGCGGGAGCAGTACTTC.

This clonotype has a handful of counts. The chain has TRBV11-2 and TRBJ1-1; D gene unclear. Trimming left V 1 base short and J 4 bases short, with 7 bases between. The CDR3 length is 13 residues. Germline loops: CDR1 SGHAT, CDR2 FQNNGV. The CDR3 here is CASSLGAGTEAFF. CDR3 nucleotide sequence: TGTGCCAGCAGCTTAGGGGCGGGCACTGAAGCTTTCTTT.

The J gene is TRBJ2-2, the V gene TRBV11-2; D is possibly TRBD1 or TRBD2 (5 bases each). The V end lost 4 bases, the J end lost 7 bases, and 13 bases lay between the germline ends. Germline V CDR1 and CDR2: SGHAT, FQNNGV. This CDR3 is built from 14 residues. The CDR3 DNA follows: TGTGCCAGCAGCTCCGGGACCCCCGGCGGGGAGCTGTTTTTT. Translation gives CASSSGTPGGELFF.

This chain uses TRBV28 with TRBJ2-5; no clear D gene. Trimming stripped 3 bases from V and 2 bases from J, with 7 bases between. CDR3 size: 13 residues. Germline lookup yields CDR1 MDHEN and CDR2 SYDVKM. CDR3 DNA sequence: TGTGCCAGCAGTTTCCCGCGACAAGAGACCCAGTACTTC. This encodes CASSFPRQETQYF.

This clonotype showed up just a few times. The chain carries TRBV7-2 and TRBJ1-2, with D unclear. The CDR3 has 13 residues. Trimming removed 5 bases at V and 2 bases at J, with 9 bases between. Germline CDR1 SGHTA, CDR2 FQGNSA. CDR3 sequence reads: CASSGGPNYGYTF. The CDR3 coding sequence is TGTGCCAGCAGCGGCGGCCCCAACTATGGCTACACCTTC.

The chain links TRBV19 to TRBJ2-1; TRBD1 matches at 10 bases. This CDR3 spans 16 amino acids. V trimming: 6 bases; J trimming: 1 base; junction bases outside the gene matches: 6. CDR1 and CDR2 from the germline V gene are LNHDA and SQIVND (reference sequence). The CDR3 protein is CASRPAGQGSYNEQFF. In DNA, the CDR3 is TGTGCCAGTAGACCCGCGGGACAGGGGTCCTACAATGAGCAGTTCTTC.

This clonotype was detected a few times. The chain employs TRBV7-2 and TRBJ2-7, with a tentative D call TRBD1 (5 bases). There are 13 residues in the CDR3. The V gene's germline CDR1 is SGHTA and CDR2 FQGNSA. V was trimmed by 1 base and J by 5 bases, leaving 9 bases between them. In nucleotides, the CDR3 is TGTGCCAGCAGCTTAGAAGGGGCCCACGAGCAGTACTTC. This translates into CASSLEGAHEQYF.

This clonotype has only a few counts. In DNA, the CDR3 is TGCGCCACCCCCCTTGGCGGGAGGCCATCCTACGAGCAGTACTTC. This encodes CATPLGGRPSYEQYF. The J gene is TRBJ2-7, the V gene TRBV5-1; 8 bases are a match to TRBD2. The germline gives CDR1 SGHRS, CDR2 YFSETQ. V shed 9 bases, J shed 1 base, and the junction held 12 bases outside the gene matches. This CDR3 is built from 15 residues. The whole variable domain, remainder taken from reference TRBV5-1 and TRBJ2-7, is KAGVTQTPRYLIKTRGQQVTLSCSPISGHRSVSWYQQTPGQGLQFLFEYFSETQRNKGNFPGRFSGRQFSNSRSEMNVSTLELGDSALYLCATPLGGRPSYEQYFGPGTRLTVT.